This is a list of T cell receptor beta chains from one sample in a study of T cell responses to AZD1222 COVID-19 vaccine. Assay: immunoSEQ multiplex PCR; the TCRdb copy retains only in-frame clones and omits some. The sample has more than 100,000 clones, 85% to 95% seen once; the top ten hold approximately 1.7%. This specimen was peripheral blood, taken on day 0 of AZD1222 vaccination. The receptors derive from an adult in good health. Both conserved end residues are part of each CDR3. A D gene is named only where the DNA matches it firmly. Some rows have no size entry. The others give once, few or many, or a class for an expanded clone.

d_call	clone_size	v_call	j_call	cdr3_nt	cdr3_aa
NA	NA	TRBV3-1/TRBV3-2	TRBJ2-1	TGTGCCAGCAGCCAAGGTCCCTATGAGCAGTTCTTC	CASSQGPYEQFF
TRBD1	NA	TRBV30	TRBJ1-2	TGTGCCTGGAGGACAGGGTTCGGCTACACCTTC	CAWRTGFGYTF
NA	NA	TRBV6-5	TRBJ1-6	TGTGCCAGCAAGTGGAACCCTAATTCACCCCTCCACTTT	CASKWNPNSPLHF
TRBD1	NA	TRBV30	TRBJ1-2	TGTGCCTGGGCCGGACAGGGAGGTGGCTACACCTTC	CAWAGQGGGYTF
TRBD1	NA	TRBV19	TRBJ1-4	TGTGCCAGTAGCCAACAGACAGGGGGCGAGGAAAAACTGTTTTTT	CASSQQTGGEEKLFF
NA	NA	TRBV27	TRBJ1-2	TGTGCCAGCAGTTTGGGCAGGGGCTATGGCTACACCTTC	CASSLGRGYGYTF
TRBD1	NA	TRBV19	TRBJ1-5	TGTGCCAGTCGGGACAGGGGGGCTCAGCCCCAGCATTTT	CASRDRGAQPQHF
NA	few	TRBV25-1	TRBJ1-2	TGTGCCAGCAATGGGGCGAACTATGGCTACACCTTC	CASNGANYGYTF
NA	NA	TRBV28	TRBJ2-1	TGTGCCAGCAGTTCTATCCCCTTTGCGGACCGCAGCTCCTACAATGAGCAGTTCTTC	CASSSIPFADRSSYNEQFF
TRBD1	NA	TRBV6-5	TRBJ1-1	TGTGCCAGCTCAGGACAGGGGCACGCTTTCTTT	CASSGQGHAFF
NA	few	TRBV25-1	TRBJ2-5	TGTGCCAGCACTTCAGGAACGGAAGAGACCCAGTACTTC	CASTSGTEETQYF
NA	NA	TRBV5-1	TRBJ1-1	TGCGCCAGCAGCGATCCGGTTACTTACACTGAAGCTTTCTTT	CASSDPVTYTEAFF
TRBD1	NA	TRBV10-3	TRBJ1-2	TGTGCCATCAGGAAGGGACAGGGGGCCTACTATGGCTACACCTTC	CAIRKGQGAYYGYTF
NA	NA	TRBV6-5	TRBJ1-3	TGTGCCAGCAGTTACTCCGGGGGAAACACCATATATTTT	CASSYSGGNTIYF
NA	NA	TRBV30	TRBJ2-2	TGTGCCTCCTCCCCGGGACCCGGGGAGCTGTTTTTT	CASSPGPGELFF
NA	NA	TRBV5-1	TRBJ1-2	TGCGCCAGCAGCTTGACGCGCGACTATGGCTACACCTTC	CASSLTRDYGYTF
TRBD1	NA	TRBV28	TRBJ1-2	TGTGCCAGCAGTCCGAGCCTTGGGACAGGGGGCTTCGGCTACACCTTC	CASSPSLGTGGFGYTF
NA	few	TRBV6-5	TRBJ1-5	TGTGCCAGCAGTTACGACGGGAATCAGCCCCAGCATTTT	CASSYDGNQPQHF
NA	NA	TRBV4-1	TRBJ1-5	TGCGCCAGCAGCCAAGGGGTAGCAGGGATTATCAGCAATCAGCCCCAGCATTTT	CASSQGVAGIISNQPQHF
NA	NA	TRBV7-6	TRBJ2-1	TGTGCCAGCAGCTCAACACCAAGCTCCTACAATGAGCAGTTCTTC	CASSSTPSSYNEQFF
TRBD1	NA	TRBV4-3	TRBJ1-5	TGCGCCAGCAGCCAGGGACAGGGGGCAGAGCCCCAGCATTTT	CASSQGQGAEPQHF
NA	NA	TRBV5-1	TRBJ2-3	TGCGCCAGCAGCTTGCTCACAGATACGCAGTATTTT	CASSLLTDTQYF
NA	NA	TRBV7-2	TRBJ1-3	TGTGCCAGCAGCCCTAGGGGTCTCGCCAGGGAGGGTGGAAACACCATATATTTT	CASSPRGLAREGGNTIYF
TRBD1	NA	TRBV19	TRBJ1-5	TGTGCCAGTAGTCGTGACAGGGCGGAAGGCAATCAGCCCCAGCATTTT	CASSRDRAEGNQPQHF
NA	NA	TRBV9	TRBJ2-1	TGTGCCAGCAGCGTTTGGCAGAACAATGAGCAGTTCTTC	CASSVWQNNEQFF
TRBD1	NA	TRBV7-9	TRBJ1-2	TGTGCCAGCAGTCAGGGGACAGGGTCCAATGAGGGCTACACCTTC	CASSQGTGSNEGYTF
NA	NA	TRBV11-2	TRBJ1-1	TGTGCCAGCAGCTTAGATCAGGGCAGGACATCCGCTTTCTTT	CASSLDQGRTSAFF
NA	NA	TRBV18	TRBJ1-2	TGTGCCAGCTCACCACTTCAGGGAAAGGGTGGCTACACCTTC	CASSPLQGKGGYTF